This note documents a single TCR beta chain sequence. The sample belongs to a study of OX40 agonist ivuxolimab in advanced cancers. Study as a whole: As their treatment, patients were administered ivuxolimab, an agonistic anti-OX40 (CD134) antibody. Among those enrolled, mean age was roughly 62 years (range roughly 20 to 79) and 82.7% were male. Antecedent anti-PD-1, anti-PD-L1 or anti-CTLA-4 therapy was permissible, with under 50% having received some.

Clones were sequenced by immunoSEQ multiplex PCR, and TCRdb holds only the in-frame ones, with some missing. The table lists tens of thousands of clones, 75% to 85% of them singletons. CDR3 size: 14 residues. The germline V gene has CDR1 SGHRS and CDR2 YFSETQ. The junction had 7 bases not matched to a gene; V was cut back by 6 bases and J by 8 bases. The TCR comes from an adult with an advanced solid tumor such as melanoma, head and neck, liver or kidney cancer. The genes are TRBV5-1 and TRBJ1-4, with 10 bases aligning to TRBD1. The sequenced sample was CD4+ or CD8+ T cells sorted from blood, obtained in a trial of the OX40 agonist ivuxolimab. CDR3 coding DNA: TGCGCCAGCACGACAGGGGGCGGAAGCGAAAAACTGTTTTTT. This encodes CASTTGGGSEKLFF.